Below, 15 T cell receptor beta chains from the same sample are listed, as sequenced in a study of T-cell reconstitution after alpha-beta-depleted transplantation in children. This sample's TCRbeta library carried unique molecular identifier barcodes. TCRdb reprocessed the PCR reads via MiXCR and lists one record per CDR3 protein. Altogether over 150,000 distinct CDR3 sequences are present, about 15% being singletons, with the ten largest covering about 13%. Source: PBMCs from the stem cell graft donor, taken from the stem cell graft. The origin of the receptors is a human donor who donated a stem cell graft to a child with acute lymphoblastic leukemia.

To note about this clonotype: A clone one base away is much larger, so this may be a read error. CDR3 nucleotide sequence: TGTGCCAGCAACCTAACAGACTATGGCTACACCTTC. Protein sequence: CASNLTDYGYTF. The J gene is TRBJ1-2, the V gene TRBV12-3 or TRBV12-4, with D unresolved. The CDR3 runs to 12 residues. V gave up 7 bases and J gave up 3 bases, with 9 bases separating them.

At least ten counts were recorded for this clonotype. The chain links TRBV4-1 to TRBJ1-1; D perhaps matches TRBD1 (5 bases). The CDR3 sequence is 16 residues long. Trimming removed 1 base at V and 7 bases at J, with 19 bases between. CDR1 is MGHRA and CDR2 is YSYEKL in the germline V gene. DNA for the CDR3: TGCGCCAGCAGCCAAGTGGAGGGGCCGGGCACCTTTGAAGCTTTCTTT. Protein sequence: CASSQVEGPGTFEAFF.

This clonotype was seen many times. V gene TRBV11-2 combines with J gene TRBJ2-1, with D perhaps matching TRBD1 or TRBD2 (5 bases each). Looked up from germline, CDR1 is SGHAT and CDR2 is FQNNGV. V was shortened by 1 base and J by 8 bases, with 21 bases between the two germline ends. The CDR3 is made up of 17 amino acids. This chain's CDR3 is CASSLVRGPGNRYEQFF. In nucleotides, the CDR3 is TGTGCCAGCAGCTTAGTTAGGGGCCCCGGGAACAGATATGAGCAGTTCTTC.

This clonotype has at least ten counts. The chain links TRBV12-3 or TRBV12-4 to TRBJ2-3; 7 bases align to TRBD2. The CDR3 consists of 16 residues. V lost 6 bases and J lost 5; bases outside the gene matches: 14. The CDR3 nucleotides read TGTGCCAGCAGCCCCCTTTACAGCGGGGCCCGAGATACGCAGTATTTT. It specifies CASSPLYSGARDTQYF.

This clonotype was picked up many times. The junction and the germline gene differ at one end; a read error may be behind it. The J gene is TRBJ2-7, the V gene TRBV2; 7 bases are a match to TRBD2. The CDR3 runs 12 residues. Germline CDR1 reads SNHLY; CDR2 reads FYNNEI. CDR3 DNA: TGTGCCAGCAGTCTTGGACTAGTGGGGCAGAAGTTC. It specifies CASSLGLVGQKF.

This clonotype was detected many times. The V and J genes are TRBV5-6 and TRBJ1-1; no firm D call. Germline CDR1 SGHDT, CDR2 YYEEEE. This CDR3 spans 14 amino acids. Trimming took off 2 bases at V and 0 bases at J, with 8 bases between the two ends. In nucleotides, the CDR3 is TGTGCCAGCAGCTTTAGTTTTATGAACACTGAAGCTTTCTTT. This gives the protein CASSFSFMNTEAFF.

As for this clonotype: A much larger clone differs from this one at a single base, so this may be a read error. Because the CDR3 is missing its conserved closing phenylalanine or tryptophan, this is likely a read error. This chain uses TRBV29-1 with TRBJ2-7; no firm D call. V dropped 6 bases and J dropped 4 bases, with 13 bases sitting between them. This CDR3 has 12 amino acids. Germline V CDR1 and CDR2: SQVTM, ANQGSEA. The CDR3 protein is CSVTTDGYEQYS. CDR3 nucleotides: TGCAGCGTCACAACGGACGGATACGAGCAGTACTCC.

In its sample, this clonotype was seen a few times. The V gene is TRBV28, the J gene TRBJ2-5; TRBD2 matches at 10 bases. The germline V gene encodes CDR1 MDHEN and CDR2 SYDVKM. The CDR3 is 15 residues long. With V trimmed by 6 bases and J by 5 bases, 9 bases remained unmatched. CDR3 region: CASSLGLAGAETQYF. CDR3 in DNA: TGTGCCAGCAGCCTAGGGCTAGCGGGAGCTGAGACCCAGTACTTC.

The table lists this clonotype with many counts. This chain connects TRBV10-3 to TRBJ1-1; no firm D call. V was clipped by 4 bases and J by 1 base, with 10 bases between them. Germline lookup yields CDR1 ENHRY and CDR2 SYGVKD. CDR3 length: 14 residues. The CDR3 DNA sequence: TGTGCCATCAGTGCCGACGGCGAGAACACTGAAGCTTTCTTT. Amino acid sequence: CAISADGENTEAFF.

With respect to this clonotype: Being one base from a much bigger clone, this may be a read error. The chain has TRBV7-9 and TRBJ1-1, with TRBD1 identical over 7 bases. The CDR3 sequence is 14 residues long. Germline CDR1 and CDR2: SEHNR and FQNEAQ (reference sequence). V lost 5 bases and J lost 1; bases outside the gene matches: 4. CDR3 amino acids: CASSRGQTNTEAFF. The CDR3 DNA reads TGTGCCAGCAGCAGGGGACAGACGAACACTGAAGCTTTCTTT.

This clonotype was seen ten or more times. The rearrangement uses TRBV20-1 and TRBJ1-1; 11 bases align to TRBD1. This CDR3 region has 14 residues. Germline CDR1 DFQATT, CDR2 SNEGSKA (reference sequence). The trim removed 7 bases at V and 5 bases at J, leaving 9 bases unmatched. The CDR3 spells CSVRDRGIGTEAFF. The CDR3 nucleotides are TGCAGTGTTCGGGACAGGGGGATTGGAACTGAAGCTTTCTTT.

The gene calls are TRBV20-1 and TRBJ1-5; no reliable D call. The CDR3 totals 15 residues. CDR1 is DFQATT, CDR2 SNEGSKA, per germline (reference sequence). Trimming shortened V by 0 bases and J by 4 bases, and 13 bases separated the two germline ends. As DNA, the CDR3 is TGCAGTGCTAGAGATGGTGGGCCTTTAAATCAGCCCCAGCATTTT. Its protein product is CSARDGGPLNQPQHF.

This clonotype was seen at least ten times. The chain links TRBV6-5 to TRBJ1-1; D might be TRBD1 (6 bases). CDR1 and CDR2 from the germline V gene are MNHEY and SVGAGI. This CDR3 region has 15 residues. V was cut by 0 bases and J by 4 bases, with 12 bases left in between. CDR3 region: CASSYSRGVGTEAFF. The CDR3 DNA is TGTGCCAGCAGTTACTCGAGGGGGGTTGGCACTGAAGCTTTCTTT.

This clonotype has at least ten counts. This chain connects TRBV7-9 to TRBJ1-3, with a possible D match to TRBD1 (5 bases). The CDR3 extends over 15 amino acids. Trimming shortened V by 6 bases and J by 0 bases, and 12 bases separated the two germline ends. CDR1 is SEHNR, CDR2 FQNEAQ, per germline (reference sequence). The CDR3 loop is CASRSREDSGNTIYF. In DNA, the CDR3 is TGTGCCAGCAGAAGCAGGGAGGACTCTGGAAACACCATATATTTT.

This clonotype was counted ten times or more. The chain couples TRBV7-9 to TRBJ2-1, with TRBD2 identical over 8 bases. The CDR3 sequence is 15 residues long. CDR1 and CDR2 (germline): SEHNR, FQNEAQ (reference sequence). J gave up 7 bases and V 1 base, and 6 bases lay outside the gene matches. CDR3 nucleotide sequence: TGTGCCAGCAGCTTAGTCGGGAGGGCCGGGAATGAGCAGTTCTTC. Its translation: CASSLVGRAGNEQFF.